The 28 T cell receptor beta chains presented below share a single source sample, sequenced in a study of CD8 T cells in ankylosing spondylitis. TCRdb called the 5' RACE reads again in MiXCR, with one record for every CDR3 protein. The sample shows 200,000 to 250,000 distinct CDR3 sequences, under 30% of them seen only once. Material: blood, either unsorted or a sorted T cell fraction (not recorded which). Receptor source: a male donor with ankylosing spondylitis or in good health (not recorded which).

The chain links TRBV20-1 to TRBJ1-3; D uncertain. V lost 3 bases to trimming and J lost 2 bases, with 8 bases between them. Germline loops: CDR1 DFQATT, CDR2 SNEGSKA (reference sequence). The CDR3 totals 13 residues. The CDR3 DNA reads TGCAGTGCTAGCGGAAGCCCTGGAAACACCATATATTTT. Its protein is CSASGSPGNTIYF.

This clonotype was observed many times. As DNA, the CDR3 is TGCGCCAGCAGCCTGGTTCCCGGATCCAACAATGAGCAGTTCTTC. It is translated as CASSLVPGSNNEQFF. The chain links TRBV5-1 to TRBJ2-1; no clear D. With 4 bases removed from V and 5 bases from J, the gap between germline ends came to 16 bases. The germline V gene encodes CDR1 SGHRS and CDR2 YFSETQ. CDR3 length equals 15 residues.

Only a few counts were recorded for this clonotype. This rearrangement joins TRBV29-1 to TRBJ2-7; D not certain. V lost 5 bases and J lost 0, with 8 bases in between. Germline CDR1 reads SQVTM; CDR2 reads ANQGSEA. This CDR3 is 12 amino acids long. CDR3 sequence (DNA): TGCAGCGTTTTAGAGAGCTCCTACGAGCAGTACTTC. Protein product: CSVLESSYEQYF.

V is TRBV9 and J is TRBJ2-1; 10 positions agree with TRBD1. Germline assignment: CDR1 SGDLS and CDR2 YYNGEE. This CDR3 contains 14 residues. V lost 4 bases, J lost 6 bases, and 4 bases stayed unmatched. CDR3 amino acids: CASSSRTGGNEQFF. CDR3 DNA: TGTGCCAGCAGCTCCAGGACAGGGGGCAATGAGCAGTTCTTC. Looking up the rest from reference TRBV9 and TRBJ2-1 gives the full variable domain: DSGVTQTPKHLITATGQRVTLRCSPRSGDLSVYWYQQSLDQGLQFLIQYYNGEERAKGNILERFSAQQFPDLHSELNLSSLELGDSALYFCASSSRTGGNEQFFGPGTRLTVL.

This chain joins TRBV12-5 and TRBJ2-1; 9 bases are a match to TRBD1. Germline V lookup: CDR1 LGHNT, CDR2 FRNRAP. V trimming: 1 base; J trimming: 8 bases; junction bases outside the gene matches: 6. The CDR3 consists of 15 residues. CDR3 sequence: CASGLGQGGGDEQFF. Here the CDR3 DNA reads TGTGCTAGTGGTTTGGGACAGGGGGGGGGCGATGAGCAGTTCTTC.

This clonotype was detected a few times. The chain combines TRBV29-1 with TRBJ2-1; D is undetermined. Trimming pared 4 bases from V and 7 bases from J, leaving 8 bases between. This CDR3 is built from 11 residues. The germline gives CDR1 SQVTM, CDR2 ANQGSEA. The CDR3 coding sequence is TGCAGCGTTGGAGTCGGGAATGAGCAGTTCTTC. Translation gives CSVGVGNEQFF.

This chain uses TRBV7-9 with TRBJ1-1; D not certain. V gave up 5 bases and J gave up 4 bases, with 5 bases separating them. The CDR3 covers 11 residues. Germline values: CDR1 SEHNR, CDR2 FQNEAQ (reference sequence). For the CDR3, the DNA is TGTGCCAGCAGCCCCACCACTGAAGCTTTCTTT. Amino acids: CASSPTTEAFF. Full variable domain (missing parts from reference TRBV7-9 and TRBJ1-1): DTGVSQNPRHKITKRGQNVTFRCDPISEHNRLYWYRQTLGQGPEFLTYFQNEAQLEKSRLLSDRFSAERPKGSFSTLEIQRTEQGDSAMYLCASSPTTEAFFGQGTRLTVV.

This clonotype was observed many times. The V gene is TRBV10-3, the J gene TRBJ1-2; D is undetermined. The V and J ends lost 3 bases and 6 bases respectively, with 11 bases between them. Germline CDR1 and CDR2: ENHRY and SYGVKD. The CDR3 has 13 amino acids. The CDR3, as DNA: TGTGCCATCAGTGAAGGAAAGGTTGATGGCTACACCTTC. Translation gives CAISEGKVDGYTF.

As regards this clonotype: A much larger clone is a single base away; this may be a read error. The CDR3 here is CASSQRGQGLDTQYF. CDR3 DNA sequence: TGCGCCAGCAGCCAAAGGGGACAGGGCCTAGATACGCAGTATTTT. The V call is TRBV4-1, the J call TRBJ2-3; 9 bases are a match to TRBD1. Germline CDR1 and CDR2: MGHRA and YSYEKL. The CDR3 has 15 amino acids. Germline trimming cut 2 bases from V and 5 bases from J; bases unmatched to any gene: 5.

The CDR3 DNA reads TGTGCCAGCAGTTTAGCGCTACAGGGGAGTGGCTACACCTTC. This translates into CASSLALQGSGYTF. V and J are TRBV12-3 or TRBV12-4 and TRBJ1-2; 7 bases are shared with TRBD1. The V and J ends lost 0 bases and 7 bases, in that order; junction bases with no gene match: 5. The CDR3 covers 14 residues.

The genes are TRBV7-2 and TRBJ2-7; D remains ambiguous. The CDR3 sequence is 12 residues long. Deletions cut 5 bases from V and 3 bases from J, with 8 bases between. CDR1 is SGHTA and CDR2 is FQGNSA in the germline V gene. The CDR3 nucleotides read TGTGCCAGCAGCACAGTTTACTACGAGCAGTACTTC. It is translated as CASSTVYYEQYF.

This clonotype showed up many times. The chain carries TRBV5-1 and TRBJ2-7, with TRBD2 matching 7 bases. The CDR3 contains 14 residues. Unmatched junction bases numbered 1, after V lost 0 bases and J lost 1 base. Per germline, CDR1 SGHRS and CDR2 YFSETQ. The CDR3 DNA follows: TGCGCCAGCAGCTTGGAGCGGGGTTCCTACGAGCAGTACTTC. Encoded protein: CASSLERGSYEQYF. Using reference TRBV5-1 and TRBJ2-7 for the parts outside the CDR3, the full variable domain is KAGVTQTPRYLIKTRGQQVTLSCSPISGHRSVSWYQQTPGQGLQFLFEYFSETQRNKGNFPGRFSGRQFSNSRSEMNVSTLELGDSALYLCASSLERGSYEQYFGPGTRLTVT.

This clonotype was recorded many times. This rearrangement joins TRBV29-1 to TRBJ2-3; D remains ambiguous. Germline values: CDR1 SQVTM, CDR2 ANQGSEA. Trimming took off 8 bases at V and 0 bases at J, with 9 bases between the two ends. The CDR3 runs to 12 residues. In DNA, the CDR3 is TGCAGCTTCCATGGCAGCACAGATACGCAGTATTTT. This codes for CSFHGSTDTQYF.

The chain employs TRBV20-1 and TRBJ2-1; possibly TRBD2 for D (6 bases). CDR3 length: 15 residues. CDR1 is DFQATT, CDR2 SNEGSKA, per germline (reference sequence). V lost 3 bases, J lost 8 bases, and 20 bases lay in between. CDR3 region: CSASTLASGFYEQFF. The CDR3 DNA sequence: TGCAGTGCTAGCACCCTAGCGTCCGGCTTCTATGAGCAGTTCTTC.

The rearrangement uses TRBV20-1 and TRBJ2-3, with 9 bases identical to TRBD2. This CDR3 region has 14 residues. Germline V lookup: CDR1 DFQATT, CDR2 SNEGSKA (reference sequence). V lost 4 bases, J lost 5 bases, and 7 bases stayed unmatched. Here the CDR3 reads CSANVAGVGDTQYF. DNA for the CDR3: TGCAGTGCTAACGTAGCGGGAGTGGGAGATACGCAGTATTTT.

The chain uses TRBV10-3 and TRBJ2-7; no definite D call. The CDR3 sequence is 11 residues long. The germline V and J ends were trimmed by 2 bases and 5 bases, with 4 bases remaining between them. Germline V gene lookup returns CDR1 ENHRY and CDR2 SYGVKD. For the CDR3, the DNA is TGTGCCATCAGTGAGGGGGACGAGCAGTACTTC. This gives the protein CAISEGDEQYF.

The chain carries TRBV29-1 and TRBJ2-1; a weak D match, TRBD2 (5 bases). This CDR3 region has 12 residues. Trimming took off 6 bases at V and 7 bases at J, with 13 bases between the two ends. Germline CDR1 reads SQVTM; CDR2 reads ANQGSEA. The CDR3 region has the DNA TGCAGCGTGGGGAGCGAAGTTAATGAGCAGTTCTTC. Translated, it gives CSVGSEVNEQFF.

This clonotype was found many times. This chain uses TRBV11-2 with TRBJ1-6; D unclear. In germline, CDR1 is SGHAT, CDR2 FQNNGV. The CDR3 runs to 14 residues. V lost 0 bases and J lost 7, with 7 bases in between. CDR3 in amino acids: CASSLDALNSPLHF. CDR3 nucleotide sequence: TGTGCCAGCAGCTTAGACGCCCTAAATTCACCCCTCCACTTT.

The V and J genes are TRBV20-1 and TRBJ2-1; 9 bases are a match to TRBD2. J gave up 5 bases and V 4 bases, and 3 bases lay outside the gene matches. The germline gives CDR1 DFQATT, CDR2 SNEGSKA (reference sequence). This CDR3 comprises 13 residues. In nucleotides, the CDR3 is TGCAGTGCTAACCCTAGCGGGAACAATGAGCAGTTCTTC. Its protein product is CSANPSGNNEQFF.

This clonotype was detected only a few times. CDR3 amino acids: CASSYSSEGTYEQYF. The DNA for the CDR3 is TGTGCCAGCAGTTACTCTTCTGAGGGGACCTACGAGCAGTACTTC. This chain connects TRBV6-5 to TRBJ2-7; tentatively, D is TRBD1 or TRBD2 (5 bases each). This CDR3 is 15 amino acids long. Trimming cost V 0 bases and J 2 bases, with 11 bases left between them. Per germline, CDR1 MNHEY and CDR2 SVGAGI.

Many counts were recorded for this clonotype. The rearrangement uses TRBV28 and TRBJ2-7; no reliable D call. The V end was cut by 3 bases, the J end by 1 base, with 7 bases between. From germline, CDR1 is MDHEN and CDR2 SYDVKM. The CDR3 has 13 residues. The CDR3 nucleotides are TGTGCCAGCAGTTTCGTTGATTCCTACGAGCAGTACTTC. Translation: CASSFVDSYEQYF.

The gene calls are TRBV7-9 and TRBJ2-3, with D possibly TRBD2 on 6 matching bases. CDR1 and CDR2 from the germline V gene are SEHNR and FQNEAQ (reference sequence). The CDR3 extends over 16 amino acids. Trimming stripped 1 base from V and 2 bases from J, with 13 bases between. In nucleotides, the CDR3 is TGTGCCAGCAGCTTAGACGGGAGAGCTAACACAGATACGCAGTATTTT. Its translation: CASSLDGRANTDTQYF. The whole variable domain, filled in from reference TRBV7-9 and TRBJ2-3, reads DTGVSQNPRHKITKRGQNVTFRCDPISEHNRLYWYRQTLGQGPEFLTYFQNEAQLEKSRLLSDRFSAERPKGSFSTLEIQRTEQGDSAMYLCASSLDGRANTDTQYFGPGTRLTVL.

This clonotype was observed a few times. The chain joins TRBV5-8 to TRBJ1-2, with no clear D. The CDR3 is 15 amino acids. V gave up 2 bases and J gave up 0 bases, with 11 bases separating them. The germline CDR1 and CDR2 sequences are SGHTS and YDEGEE. CDR3 coding DNA: TGTGCCAGCAGCTTTTTCTTCGAACCTAACTATGGCTACACCTTC. This encodes CASSFFFEPNYGYTF.

This clonotype showed up many times. The V and J genes are TRBV28 and TRBJ2-7; possible D gene TRBD1, 6 bases. The germline gives CDR1 MDHEN, CDR2 SYDVKM. The CDR3 consists of 13 residues. The V end lost 6 bases, the J end lost 6 bases, and 15 bases lay between the germline ends. The CDR3 bases are TGTGCCAGCAGACAACAGGGATCGGCCGAGCAGTACTTC. Translated: CASRQQGSAEQYF.

This clonotype showed up just a few times. The rearrangement joins TRBV2 to TRBJ2-2, with 9 bases identical to TRBD2. With 4 bases clipped from V and 6 bases from J, the junction kept 9 bases outside the gene matches. CDR1 is SNHLY, CDR2 FYNNEI, per germline. The CDR3 has 16 amino acids. The CDR3 loop is CASSVGLAGMAGELFF. CDR3 in DNA: TGTGCCAGCAGTGTAGGTCTAGCGGGAATGGCCGGGGAGCTGTTTTTT.

In its sample, this clonotype was seen many times. The chain couples TRBV6-5 to TRBJ2-1; D is unclear. V shed 4 bases and J shed 4 bases, with 5 bases lying between them. The CDR3 is 12 amino acids. The germline V gene has CDR1 MNHEY and CDR2 SVGAGI. The DNA of the CDR3 is TGTGCCAGCAGTTCTAGGTACAATGAGCAGTTCTTC. It is translated as CASSSRYNEQFF.

This clonotype was seen at least ten times. The rearrangement joins TRBV29-1 to TRBJ2-7; a weak D match, TRBD2 (5 bases). Germline CDR1 is SQVTM and CDR2 is ANQGSEA. This CDR3 contains 13 residues. With 4 bases removed from V and 0 bases from J, the gap between germline ends came to 10 bases. The CDR3 region has the DNA TGCAGCGTTGGGACTTGGAGCTCCTACGAGCAGTACTTC. It encodes CSVGTWSSYEQYF.

About this clonotype: Just one base apart from a much larger clone, this may be a read error. This chain uses TRBV24-1 with TRBJ1-5, with D perhaps matching TRBD1 (5 bases). CDR1 and CDR2 from the germline V gene are KGHDR and SFDVKD. CDR3 length: 13 amino acids. The CDR3 sequence is CATSEAGYQTQHF. The CDR3 nucleotides read TGTGCCACCAGTGAGGCAGGGTATCAGACCCAGCATTTT.